The clone carrying this TCR beta chain was detected only a few times. The CDR3 spans 12 residues. J lost 14 bases, V lost 5 bases, and 9 bases had no gene match. Germline-derived CDR1 and CDR2 are SGHAT and FQNNGV. The entry originates in a study of blood T cells in healthy people across ages. A second about 7 to 11 cycle PCR used barcoded and J-beta primers. Every cDNA molecule bore a tag from a template-switch adaptor containing 12 random nucleotides. TCRdb reprocessed the 5' RACE reads via MiXCR and lists one record per CDR3 protein. The sample contains hundreds of thousands of distinct CDR3 sequences, roughly 24% of which appear only once. A further study also used this sample, focusing on T cells of mothers and their children.

The sequencing input was blood. The chain joins TRBV11-2 to TRBJ2-1; 7 bases align to TRBD1. The source of this sequence is a boy under 18 in good health. The DNA for the CDR3 is TGTGCCAGCAGCCTTGACAGGGTTTTGAAGTTCTTC. Translation: CASSLDRVLKFF. The full variable domain, in which reference TRBV11-2 and TRBJ2-1 provide the parts outside the CDR3, is EAGVAQSPRYKIIEKRQSVAFWCNPISGHATLYWYQQILGQGPKLLIQFQNNGVVDDSQLPKDRFSAERLKGVDSTLKIQPAKLEDSAVYLCASSLDRVLKFFGPGTRLTVL.